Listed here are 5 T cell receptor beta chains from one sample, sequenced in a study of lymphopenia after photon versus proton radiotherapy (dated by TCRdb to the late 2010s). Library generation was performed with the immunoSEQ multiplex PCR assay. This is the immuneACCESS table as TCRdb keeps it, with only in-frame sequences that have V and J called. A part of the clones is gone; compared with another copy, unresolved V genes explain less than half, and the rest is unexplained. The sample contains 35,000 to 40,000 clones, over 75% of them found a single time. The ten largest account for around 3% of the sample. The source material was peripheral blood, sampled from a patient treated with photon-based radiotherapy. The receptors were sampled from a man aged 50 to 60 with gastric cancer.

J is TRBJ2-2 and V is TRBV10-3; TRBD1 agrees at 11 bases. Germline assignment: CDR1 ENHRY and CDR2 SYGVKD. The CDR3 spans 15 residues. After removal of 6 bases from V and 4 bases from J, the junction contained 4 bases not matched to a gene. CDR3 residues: CAIRVGQGGTGELFF. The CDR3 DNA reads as TGTGCCATCAGGGTGGGACAGGGGGGCACCGGGGAGCTGTTTTTT.

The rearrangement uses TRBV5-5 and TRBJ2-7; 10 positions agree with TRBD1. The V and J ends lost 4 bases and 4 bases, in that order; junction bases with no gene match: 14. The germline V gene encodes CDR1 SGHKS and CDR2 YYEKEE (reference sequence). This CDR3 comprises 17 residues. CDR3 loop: CASSQAGTGALPYEQYF. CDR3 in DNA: TGTGCCAGCAGCCAAGCCGGGACAGGGGCCCTTCCGTACGAGCAGTACTTC.

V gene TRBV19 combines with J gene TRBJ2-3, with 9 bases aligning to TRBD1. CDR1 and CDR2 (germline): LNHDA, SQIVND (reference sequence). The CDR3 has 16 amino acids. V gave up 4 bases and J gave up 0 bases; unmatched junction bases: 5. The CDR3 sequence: CASSTRTGASTDTQYF. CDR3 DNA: TGTGCCAGTAGTACACGGACAGGGGCTAGCACAGATACGCAGTATTTT.

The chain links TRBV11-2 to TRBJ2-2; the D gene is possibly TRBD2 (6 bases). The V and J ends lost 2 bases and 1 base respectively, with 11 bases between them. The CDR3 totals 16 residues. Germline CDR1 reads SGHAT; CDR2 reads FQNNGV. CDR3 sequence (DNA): TGTGCCAGCAGCTTAAATCCGGGGGTGAACACCGGGGAGCTGTTTTTT. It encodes CASSLNPGVNTGELFF.

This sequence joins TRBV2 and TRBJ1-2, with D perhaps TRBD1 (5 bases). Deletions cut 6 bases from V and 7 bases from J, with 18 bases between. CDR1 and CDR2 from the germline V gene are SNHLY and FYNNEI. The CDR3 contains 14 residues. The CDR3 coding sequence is TGTGCCAGCAGGGGCTCCGGGGGTTTGAGTGGCTACACCTTC. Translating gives CASRGSGGLSGYTF.